The TCR beta chain under discussion was sequenced for a study of T-cell reconstitution after alpha-beta-depleted transplantation in children. The germline V and J ends were trimmed by 4 bases and 3 bases, with 18 bases remaining between them. CDR1 and CDR2 from the germline V gene are SQVTM and ANQGSEA. The CDR3 is made up of 15 amino acids. For TCRbeta, the library was prepared with unique molecular identifiers. TCRdb redid the calling of the PCR reads with MiXCR, one entry per CDR3 protein. Here the sample spans about 610,000 distinct CDR3 sequences, 8% to 11% being singletons. This receptor was identified in a human donor who donated a stem cell graft to a child with acute myeloid leukemia. The chain employs TRBV29-1 and TRBJ1-1; tentative D call: TRBD1 (6 bases). The source was PBMCs from the stem cell graft donor, collected from the stem cell graft. In DNA, the CDR3 is TGCAGCGTTGCTGTGAATACAGGGTGGGACACTGAAGCTTTCTTT. Amino acid sequence: CSVAVNTGWDTEAFF.